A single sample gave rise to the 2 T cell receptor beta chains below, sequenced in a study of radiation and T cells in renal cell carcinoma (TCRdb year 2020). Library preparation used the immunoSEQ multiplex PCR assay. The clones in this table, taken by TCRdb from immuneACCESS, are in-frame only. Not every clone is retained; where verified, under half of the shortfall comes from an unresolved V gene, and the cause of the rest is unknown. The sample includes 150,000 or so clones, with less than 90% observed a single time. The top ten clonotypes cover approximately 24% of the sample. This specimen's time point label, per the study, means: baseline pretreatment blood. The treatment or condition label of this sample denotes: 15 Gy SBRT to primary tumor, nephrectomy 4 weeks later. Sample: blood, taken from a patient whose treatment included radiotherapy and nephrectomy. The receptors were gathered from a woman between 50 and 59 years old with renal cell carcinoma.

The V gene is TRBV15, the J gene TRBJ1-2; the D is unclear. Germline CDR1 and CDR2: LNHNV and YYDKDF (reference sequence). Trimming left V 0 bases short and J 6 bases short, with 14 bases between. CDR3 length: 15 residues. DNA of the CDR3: TGTGCCACCAGCAGAGATGAATGGAGACGGGATGGCTACACCTTC. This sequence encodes CATSRDEWRRDGYTF.

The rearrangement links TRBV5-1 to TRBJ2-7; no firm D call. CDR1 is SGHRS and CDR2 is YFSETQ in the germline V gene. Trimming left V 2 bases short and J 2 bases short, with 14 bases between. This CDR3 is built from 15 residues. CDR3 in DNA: TGCGCCAGCAGCTTCGGGCGGAGTATAACCTACGAGCAGTACTTC. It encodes CASSFGRSITYEQYF.